This TCR beta chain was sequenced during a study of T cells in Graves' hyperthyroidism and ophthalmopathy. General observations from the study: Blood held most thyroid clonotypes expanded above 0.001 frequency. A model using 13 V-J features told ophthalmopathy apart from stable hyperthyroidism. Ophthalmopathy was predicted by the model a median of about six months ahead of onset.

Looked up from germline, CDR1 is MNHEY and CDR2 is SVGEGT. Trimming took 4 bases from V and 0 from J, leaving 13 bases between them. This CDR3 contains 17 residues. Researchers took RNA transcripts and amplified the TCR beta CDR3 regions from them. Researchers ran a first-round RT-PCR on the TCR CDR3 using the HTBI primer set. TCRdb re-called the multiplex PCR reads with MiXCR, one entry per CDR3 protein. The sample has roughly 500,000 distinct CDR3 sequences, approximately 22% seen once. This clonotype occurred a few times. The antigen is not known. The receptor was isolated from a woman aged 70-85 years with Graves' ophthalmopathy. Sequencing used blood. V usage is TRBV6-2 or TRBV6-3 and J usage is TRBJ1-6, with no clear D. CDR3 residues: CASSSAAESSYNSPLHF. CDR3 in DNA: TGTGCCAGCAGTTCGGCGGCCGAGAGCTCCTATAATTCACCCCTCCACTTT.